Listed here is a single TCR beta chain. Its target is not known. The data stem from a study of neoadjuvant nivolumab and ipilimumab in lung cancer. Study in general: The combination arm added day-1 ipilimumab 1 mg/kg to nivolumab 3 mg/kg on days 1, 15, 29.

This table comes from immunoSEQ multiplex PCR, and its TCRdb copy is limited to in-frame clones, with some not included. The data contain over 45,000 clones, roughly 91% of them singletons. Study results and caveats: Pathologic regression was not significantly tied to TCR clonality. From pretherapy to surgery, tumor richness and clonality rose with dual therapy. Compared with tumor-adjacent uninvolved lung, resected tumors showed greater richness and clonality.

Trimming pared 1 base from V and 1 base from J, leaving 19 bases between. Germline CDR1 reads GTSNPN; CDR2 reads SVGIG (reference sequence). This CDR3 comprises 17 residues. V is TRBV30 and J is TRBJ1-1; D remains ambiguous. This material consisted of blood, taken before neoadjuvant nivolumab, alone or with ipilimumab. This clonotype originated in an adult with non-small cell lung cancer. Some clones in this sample may be carry-over from other donors' samples. The CDR3 DNA sequence: TGTGCCTGGAGTGGTCCCAGCAAGTCTAGCAGGAACACTGAAGCTTTCTTT. This translates into CAWSGPSKSSRNTEAFF. The variable domain in full, completed from reference TRBV30 and TRBJ1-1, reads SQTIHQWPATLVQPVGSPLSLECTVEGTSNPNLYWYRQAAGRGLQLLFYSVGIGQISSEVPQNLSASRPQDRQFILSSKKLLLSDSGFYLCAWSGPSKSSRNTEAFFGQGTRLTVV.